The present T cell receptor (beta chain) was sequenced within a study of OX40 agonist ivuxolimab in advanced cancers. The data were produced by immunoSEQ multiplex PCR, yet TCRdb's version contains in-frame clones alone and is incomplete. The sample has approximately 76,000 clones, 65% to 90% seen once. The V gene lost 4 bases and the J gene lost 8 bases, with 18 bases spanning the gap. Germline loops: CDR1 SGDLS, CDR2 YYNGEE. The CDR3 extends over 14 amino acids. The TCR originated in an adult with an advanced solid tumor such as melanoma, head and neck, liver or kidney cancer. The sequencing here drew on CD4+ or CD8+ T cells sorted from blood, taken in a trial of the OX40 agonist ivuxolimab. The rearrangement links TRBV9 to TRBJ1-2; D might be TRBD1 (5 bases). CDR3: CASSTPREGPGYTF. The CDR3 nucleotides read TGTGCCAGCAGCACCCCTCGTGAGGGGCCGGGCTACACCTTC.